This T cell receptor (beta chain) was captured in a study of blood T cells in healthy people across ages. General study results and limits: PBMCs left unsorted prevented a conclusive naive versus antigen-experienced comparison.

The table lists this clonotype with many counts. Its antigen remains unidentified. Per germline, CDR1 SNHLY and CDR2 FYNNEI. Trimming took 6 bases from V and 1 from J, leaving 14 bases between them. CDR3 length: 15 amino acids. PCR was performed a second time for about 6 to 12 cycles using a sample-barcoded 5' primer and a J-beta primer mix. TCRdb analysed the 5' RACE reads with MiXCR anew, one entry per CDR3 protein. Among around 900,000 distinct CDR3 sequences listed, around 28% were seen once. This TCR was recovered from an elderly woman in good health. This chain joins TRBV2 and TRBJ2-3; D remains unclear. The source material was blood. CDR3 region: CASSQIPGGTDTQYF. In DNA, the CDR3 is TGTGCCAGCAGCCAAATCCCCGGTGGCACAGATACGCAGTATTTT.